The entry below gives a single T cell receptor beta chain sequence along with its context. Its antigen is as yet unknown. The record originates from a study of T cells in Graves' hyperthyroidism and ophthalmopathy. Overall study: Initial diagnosis, before any treatment, was when peripheral blood was collected.

Amplified TCR beta CDR3 regions came from RNA transcripts. When the TCR CDR3 underwent first-round RT-PCR, the HTBI primer set was used. TCRdb processed the multiplex PCR reads anew with MiXCR; each CDR3 protein has one entry. In the table there are 200,000 to 300,000 distinct CDR3 sequences, about a sixth of which are singletons. Findings and caveats of the study: The majority of expanded thyroid clonotypes above 0.001 also appeared in blood.

The TCR sequence derives from a woman younger than 35 with Graves' ophthalmopathy. Material for sequencing was blood.

In nucleotides, the CDR3 is TGTGCCAGCAGCCAAGGCACCTGGGGGGAGACCCAGTACTTC. This gives the protein CASSQGTWGETQYF. V is TRBV7-2 and J is TRBJ2-5; either TRBD1 or TRBD2 may supply D (5 bases each). There are 14 residues in the CDR3. V lost 5 bases and J lost 5, with 15 bases in between. CDR1 and CDR2 from the germline V gene are SGHTA and FQGNSA. The whole variable domain, remainder taken from reference TRBV7-2 and TRBJ2-5, is GAGVSQSPSNKVTEKGKDVELRCDPISGHTALYWYRQSLGQGLEFLIYFQGNSAPDKSGLPSDRFSAERTGGSVSTLTIQRTQQEDSAVYLCASSQGTWGETQYFGPGTRLLVL.